Below, 25 T cell receptor beta chains from the same sample are listed, as sequenced in a study of long-term antiretroviral therapy in people with HIV. Assay version v3.0 of immunoSEQ was used, and it was run at survey level. Profiling relied on immunoSEQ multiplex PCR, and the TCRdb table lists in-frame clones only, not all of them. The table has 20,000 to 25,000 clones, around three quarters seen once. The input for sequencing was unsorted PBMCs, taken 0.5 years after starting antiretroviral therapy. The source of these receptors is a woman aged 40-49 years with HIV.

V gene TRBV4-3 combines with J gene TRBJ2-1; D possibly uses TRBD1 or TRBD2 (5 bases each). Trimming left V 0 bases short and J 2 bases short, with 17 bases between. In germline, CDR1 is LGHNA, CDR2 YSLEER. The CDR3 loop spans 18 amino acids. CDR3 sequence reads: CASSQDPSGTNTYNEQFF. For the CDR3, the DNA is TGCGCCAGCAGCCAAGACCCATCCGGGACCAACACCTACAATGAGCAGTTCTTC.

This clone was observed a single time. This rearrangement joins TRBV5-1 to TRBJ1-1; D may be TRBD1 (6 bases). V lost 5 bases, J lost 0 bases, and 8 bases lay in between. In germline, CDR1 is SGHRS, CDR2 YFSETQ. The CDR3 has 13 residues. The CDR3, as DNA: TGCGCCAGCAGTGGGGACATGAACACTGAAGCTTTCTTT. As protein: CASSGDMNTEAFF. Using reference TRBV5-1 and TRBJ1-1 for the parts outside the CDR3, the full variable domain is KAGVTQTPRYLIKTRGQQVTLSCSPISGHRSVSWYQQTPGQGLQFLFEYFSETQRNKGNFPGRFSGRQFSNSRSEMNVSTLELGDSALYLCASSGDMNTEAFFGQGTRLTVV.

This rearrangement joins TRBV6-4 to TRBJ2-5; 11 bases map to TRBD2. CDR1 is MRHNA, CDR2 SNTAGT, per germline. The CDR3 spans 17 residues. The ends lost 9 bases at V and 5 bases at J; junction bases unmatched: 17. The CDR3 sequence is CAREGGVAGGFEETQYF. The DNA of the CDR3 is TGTGCCAGAGAGGGAGGGGTAGCGGGGGGGTTTGAGGAGACCCAGTACTTC.

The CDR3 here is CASSPEYIGPNREAFF. The CDR3 region has the DNA TGTGCCAGCTCACCGGAGTACATCGGGCCGAATAGAGAGGCTTTCTTT. The V and J genes are TRBV18 and TRBJ1-1; D gene unclear. V gave up 3 bases and J gave up 11 bases, with 25 bases separating them. Germline values: CDR1 KGHSH, CDR2 LQKENI. This CDR3 comprises 16 residues. Looking up the rest from reference TRBV18 and TRBJ1-1 gives the full variable domain: NAGVMQNPRHLVRRRGQEARLRCSPMKGHSHVYWYRQLPEEGLKFMVYLQKENIIDESGMPKERFSAEFPKEGPSILRIQQVVRGDSAAYFCASSPEYIGPNREAFFGQGTRLTVV.

The V and J genes are TRBV5-1 and TRBJ2-2, with 9 positions matching TRBD1. With V trimmed by 5 bases and J by 3 bases, 2 bases remained unmatched. Germline assignment: CDR1 SGHRS and CDR2 YFSETQ. This CDR3 region has 14 residues. The chain's CDR3 is CASSTGGDTGELFF. CDR3 DNA sequence: TGCGCCAGCAGTACAGGGGGCGACACCGGGGAGCTGTTTTTT. Full variable domain (rest looked up from reference TRBV5-1 and TRBJ2-2): KAGVTQTPRYLIKTRGQQVTLSCSPISGHRSVSWYQQTPGQGLQFLFEYFSETQRNKGNFPGRFSGRQFSNSRSEMNVSTLELGDSALYLCASSTGGDTGELFFGEGSRLTVL.

The rearrangement joins TRBV25-1 to TRBJ1-4; D may be TRBD1 (5 bases). This CDR3 region has 16 residues. Trimming removed 4 bases at V and 7 bases at J, with 19 bases between. Looked up from germline, CDR1 is MGHDK and CDR2 is SYGVNS. DNA of the CDR3: TGTGCCAGCAGTGTGTCCGGATGGGGGGAAGGTGAAAAACTGTTTTTT. This sequence encodes CASSVSGWGEGEKLFF.

The rearrangement joins TRBV4-3 to TRBJ2-1; 13 bases map to TRBD2. From germline, CDR1 is LGHNA and CDR2 YSLEER. V trimming: 0 bases; J trimming: 3 bases; junction bases outside the gene matches: 11. The CDR3 totals 20 residues. The CDR3 protein is CASSQDPELAGGHYYNEQFF. The DNA of the CDR3 is TGCGCCAGCAGCCAAGATCCAGAACTAGCGGGGGGGCATTACTACAATGAGCAGTTCTTC.

The chain employs TRBV11-1 and TRBJ1-4, with D perhaps TRBD1 (5 bases). The germline gives CDR1 SGHAT, CDR2 FQDESV (reference sequence). This CDR3 spans 14 amino acids. V lost 1 base, J lost 12 bases, and 15 bases lay in between. CDR3 amino acids: CASSLGTGTAELFF. In nucleotides, the CDR3 is TGTGCCAGCAGCTTAGGGACCGGGACCGCCGAACTGTTTTTT.

The chain joins TRBV19 to TRBJ2-1, with TRBD2 identical over 14 bases. This CDR3 has 17 amino acids. J was trimmed by 0 bases and V by 6 bases; bases with no gene match: 4. From germline, CDR1 is LNHDA and CDR2 SQIVND (reference sequence). The CDR3 reads CASSPTSGGVSYNEQFF. Here the CDR3 DNA reads TGTGCCAGTAGCCCGACTAGCGGGGGGGTCTCCTACAATGAGCAGTTCTTC.

This clone was found a few times. J is TRBJ1-2 and V is TRBV5-1; the D gene is possibly TRBD1 (5 bases). Trimming removed 0 bases at V and 4 bases at J, with 13 bases between. Germline V gene lookup returns CDR1 SGHRS and CDR2 YFSETQ. This CDR3 is 15 amino acids long. The CDR3 bases are TGCGCCAGCAGCTTGGCGGTAGGGGCAGGCTATGGCTACACCTTC. Amino acids: CASSLAVGAGYGYTF. Combining the CDR3 with reference TRBV5-1 and TRBJ1-2 gives the whole variable domain KAGVTQTPRYLIKTRGQQVTLSCSPISGHRSVSWYQQTPGQGLQFLFEYFSETQRNKGNFPGRFSGRQFSNSRSEMNVSTLELGDSALYLCASSLAVGAGYGYTFGSGTRLTVV.

The chain uses TRBV4-2 and TRBJ1-4; possible D gene TRBD1, 6 bases. CDR3 length equals 15 residues. Looked up from germline, CDR1 is LGHNA and CDR2 is YNFKEQ. V lost 4 bases to trimming and J lost 4 bases, with 13 bases between them. CDR3 residues: CASSLQQGFNEKLFF. In nucleotides, the CDR3 is TGTGCCAGCAGCCTCCAGCAGGGGTTTAATGAAAAACTGTTTTTT.

This chain uses TRBV10-3 with TRBJ2-7, with 8 nucleotides matching TRBD1. This CDR3 has 14 residues. V shed 11 bases and J 4 bases; nucleotides not matched to a gene: 13. Germline lookup yields CDR1 ENHRY and CDR2 SYGVKD. The CDR3 protein is CAGATGQGAYEQYF. CDR3 coding DNA: TGTGCCGGCGCAACAGGCCAGGGGGCATACGAGCAGTACTTC.

The V call is TRBV2, the J call TRBJ2-3; maybe TRBD2 (7 bases). CDR3 length equals 14 residues. Trimming stripped 3 bases from V and 4 bases from J, with 11 bases between. Germline V gene sequence: CDR1 SNHLY, CDR2 FYNNEI. The CDR3 spells CASSDKGGPDTQYF. CDR3 in DNA: TGTGCCAGCAGTGATAAGGGGGGGCCAGATACGCAGTATTTT.

The V gene is TRBV7-3, the J gene TRBJ2-6; 10 positions agree with TRBD2. CDR3 size: 16 residues. Looked up from germline, CDR1 is SGHTA and CDR2 is FQGTGA. V was clipped by 3 bases and J by 2 bases; unmatched bases: 1. The CDR3: CASSFLAGAGANVLTF. CDR3 nucleotide sequence: TGTGCCAGCAGCTTTCTAGCGGGGGCTGGGGCCAACGTCCTGACTTTC.

The chain links TRBV28 to TRBJ1-5, with 9 bases lining up with TRBD1. CDR1 and CDR2 from the germline V gene are MDHEN and SYDVKM. The CDR3 consists of 14 residues. Trimming at V came to 8 bases and at J to 4 bases, leaving 6 bases not matched to a gene. The CDR3: CASEVTGGNQPQHF. The CDR3 DNA reads as TGTGCCAGCGAGGTGACAGGGGGGAATCAGCCCCAGCATTTT.

This clone occurred once. CDR3 DNA sequence: TGTGCCAGCAGTGAATATGGGACAAGAGAGGCTCACGAGCAGTACTTC. It specifies CASSEYGTREAHEQYF. This chain uses TRBV25-1 with TRBJ2-7; tentative D call: TRBD1 (6 bases). The germline V gene encodes CDR1 MGHDK and CDR2 SYGVNS. CDR3 length: 16 residues. V was cut by 0 bases and J by 5 bases, with 17 bases left in between.

This clone turned up a few times. The chain couples TRBV7-9 to TRBJ1-1; no clear D gene. Germline V CDR1 and CDR2: SEHNR, FQNEAQ (reference sequence). CDR3 length: 12 residues. V was pared by 2 bases and J by 2 bases, with 3 bases between. The CDR3 spells CASSLQNTEAFF. The CDR3 DNA is TGTGCCAGCAGCTTACAAAACACTGAAGCTTTCTTT.

The chain carries TRBV27 and TRBJ2-7; 10 bases line up with TRBD2. This CDR3 is 15 amino acids long. The V gene end was trimmed by 4 bases and the J gene end by 3 bases; junction bases not matched to a gene: 6. Germline V gives CDR1 MNHEY, CDR2 SMNVEV (reference sequence). In DNA form, the CDR3 reads TGTGCCAGCAGTTCGCTAGCGGGGGCGAGCTACGAGCAGTACTTC. This translates into CASSSLAGASYEQYF.

The chain uses TRBV29-1 and TRBJ1-1; D unclear. Trimming took 7 bases from V and 3 from J, leaving 9 bases between them. The CDR3 sequence is 11 residues long. Germline V CDR1 and CDR2: SQVTM, ANQGSEA. The chain's CDR3 is CSALQDTEAFF. CDR3 nucleotides: TGCAGCGCCCTGCAAGACACTGAAGCTTTCTTT.

This clone has more than one count but fewer than ten. This chain connects TRBV7-9 to TRBJ1-2, with D maybe TRBD1 (5 bases). CDR3 length equals 17 residues. Germline V CDR1 and CDR2: SEHNR, FQNEAQ (reference sequence). Deletions cut 2 bases from V and 0 bases from J, with 16 bases between. The CDR3 loop reads CASSLSGAGRANYGYTF. In nucleotides, the CDR3 is TGTGCCAGCAGCTTAAGCGGGGCGGGGAGAGCTAACTATGGCTACACCTTC.

This sequence joins TRBV4-3 and TRBJ1-4; D uncertain. CDR1 LGHNA and CDR2 YSLEER come from the germline V gene. V was cut by 0 bases and J by 6 bases, with 17 bases left in between. The CDR3 is made up of 17 amino acids. In DNA form, the CDR3 reads TGCGCCAGCAGCCAAGAGGTCTTTCACGCTCTCCATGAAAAACTGTTTTTT. This translates into CASSQEVFHALHEKLFF.

This clone was seen once. This chain joins TRBV2 and TRBJ1-1; possibly TRBD1 for D (6 bases). The CDR3 extends over 14 amino acids. V lost 6 bases and J 0 bases, leaving 11 bases between the germline ends. Germline lookup yields CDR1 SNHLY and CDR2 FYNNEI. The DNA for the CDR3 is TGTGCCAGCAGGGGGGGCGGTATGAACACTGAAGCTTTCTTT. Translating it yields CASRGGGMNTEAFF.

This clone appeared a single time. DNA of the CDR3: TGTGCCAGCAGTGTCGCAGACTATGGCTACACCTTC. It specifies CASSVADYGYTF. This chain uses TRBV2 with TRBJ1-2; D gene uncertain. Trimming pared 4 bases from V and 3 bases from J, leaving 6 bases between. The length of the CDR3 is 12 residues. Germline V gives CDR1 SNHLY, CDR2 FYNNEI.

This sequence joins TRBV5-1 and TRBJ1-4; D is unclear. The germline gives CDR1 SGHRS, CDR2 YFSETQ. The CDR3 extends over 13 amino acids. V was clipped by 2 bases and J by 8 bases, with 10 bases between them. CDR3 coding DNA: TGCGCCAGCAGCTTAAGGGTTCGGGAAAAACTGTTTTTT. Translated: CASSLRVREKLFF. Combining the CDR3 with reference TRBV5-1 and TRBJ1-4 gives the whole variable domain KAGVTQTPRYLIKTRGQQVTLSCSPISGHRSVSWYQQTPGQGLQFLFEYFSETQRNKGNFPGRFSGRQFSNSRSEMNVSTLELGDSALYLCASSLRVREKLFFGSGTQLSVL.

V usage is TRBV30 and J usage is TRBJ1-6, with D hard to call. The CDR3 sequence is 16 residues long. Per the germline V gene, CDR1 is GTSNPN and CDR2 is SVGIG (reference sequence). Trimming left V 0 bases short and J 7 bases short, with 16 bases between. The CDR3: CAWSVLALSRNSPLHF. In nucleotides, the CDR3 is TGTGCCTGGAGTGTACTGGCCCTTTCTAGGAATTCACCCCTCCACTTT. The full variable domain, rest sourced from reference TRBV30 and TRBJ1-6, is SQTIHQWPATLVQPVGSPLSLECTVEGTSNPNLYWYRQAAGRGLQLLFYSVGIGQISSEVPQNLSASRPQDRQFILSSKKLLLSDSGFYLCAWSVLALSRNSPLHFGNGTRLTVT.